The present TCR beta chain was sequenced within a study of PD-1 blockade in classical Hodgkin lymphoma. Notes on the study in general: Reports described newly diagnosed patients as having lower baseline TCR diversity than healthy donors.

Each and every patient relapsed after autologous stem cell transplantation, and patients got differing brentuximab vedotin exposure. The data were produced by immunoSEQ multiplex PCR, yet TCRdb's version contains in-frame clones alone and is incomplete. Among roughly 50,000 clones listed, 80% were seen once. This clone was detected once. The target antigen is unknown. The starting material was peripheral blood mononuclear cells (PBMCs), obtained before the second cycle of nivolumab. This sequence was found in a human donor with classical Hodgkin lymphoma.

The CDR3 region is CASSSRDRGPNSPLHF. In nucleotides, the CDR3 is TGTGCCAGCAGTTCCCGGGACAGGGGGCCAAACTCACCCCTCCACTTT. The chain is built from TRBV27 and TRBJ1-6; 12 nucleotides line up with TRBD1. The CDR3 spans 16 residues. The germline V gene encodes CDR1 MNHEY and CDR2 SMNVEV (reference sequence). V was clipped by 4 bases and J by 10 bases; unmatched bases: 8.